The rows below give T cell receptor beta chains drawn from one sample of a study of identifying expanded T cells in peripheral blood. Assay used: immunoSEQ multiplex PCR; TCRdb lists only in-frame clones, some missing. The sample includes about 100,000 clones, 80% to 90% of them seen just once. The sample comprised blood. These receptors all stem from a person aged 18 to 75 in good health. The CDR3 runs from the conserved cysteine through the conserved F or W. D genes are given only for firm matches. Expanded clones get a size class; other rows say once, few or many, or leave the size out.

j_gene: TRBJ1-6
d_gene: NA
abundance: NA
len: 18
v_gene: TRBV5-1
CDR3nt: TGCGCCAGCAGCTTGGAAGGTACGCCGAGCTCCTATAATTCACCCCTCCACTTT
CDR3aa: CASSLEGTPSSYNSPLHF

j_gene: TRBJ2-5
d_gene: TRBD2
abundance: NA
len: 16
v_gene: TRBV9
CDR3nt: TGTGCCAGCAGCGTAGATATAGCGGGGGGCCCTGGGTCCCAGTACTTC
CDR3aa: CASSVDIAGGPGSQYF

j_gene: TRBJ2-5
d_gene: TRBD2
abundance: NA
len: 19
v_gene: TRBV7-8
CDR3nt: TGTGCCAGCAGCTCGAGGAAAGTTATGTTGCGGGGGAAAAACGAGACCCAGTACTTC
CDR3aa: CASSSRKVMLRGKNETQYF

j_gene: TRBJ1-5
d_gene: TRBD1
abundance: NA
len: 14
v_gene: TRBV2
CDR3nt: TGTGCCAGCAGGATAGGGGGCGACAATCAGCCCCAGCATTTT
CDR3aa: CASRIGGDNQPQHF

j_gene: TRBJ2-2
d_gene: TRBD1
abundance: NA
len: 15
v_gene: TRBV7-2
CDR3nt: TGTGCCAGCAGCTTCCGGACAGGGGGCTCTGGGGAGCTGTTTTTT
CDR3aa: CASSFRTGGSGELFF

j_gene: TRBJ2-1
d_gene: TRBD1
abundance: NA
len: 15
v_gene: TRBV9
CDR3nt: TGTGCCAGCAGCGTAGCGGGACAGGGCTACAATGAGCAGTTCTTC
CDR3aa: CASSVAGQGYNEQFF

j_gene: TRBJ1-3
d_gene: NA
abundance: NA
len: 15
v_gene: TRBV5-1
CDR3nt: TGCGCCAGCAGCTTGGTTGCCGGCTCTGGAAACACCATATATTTT
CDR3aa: CASSLVAGSGNTIYF

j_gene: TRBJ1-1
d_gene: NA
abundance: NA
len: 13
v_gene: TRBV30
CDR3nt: TGTGCCTGGAGTGCGACAGGCTTATCTGAAGCTTTCTTT
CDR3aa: CAWSATGLSEAFF

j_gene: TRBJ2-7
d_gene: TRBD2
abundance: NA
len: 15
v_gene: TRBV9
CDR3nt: TGTGCCAGCAGCGTCCTAGCGGGACCGACCTACGAGCAGTACTTC
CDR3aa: CASSVLAGPTYEQYF

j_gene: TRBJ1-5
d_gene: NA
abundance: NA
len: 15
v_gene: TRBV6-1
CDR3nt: TGTGCCAGCATCCCGGGTACGCAAGGCAATCAGCCCCAGCATTTT
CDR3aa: CASIPGTQGNQPQHF

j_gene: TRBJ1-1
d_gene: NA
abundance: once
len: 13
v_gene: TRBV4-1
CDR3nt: TGCGCCAGCAGCCAAGTCGGGGACCCTGAAGCTTTCTTT
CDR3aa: CASSQVGDPEAFF

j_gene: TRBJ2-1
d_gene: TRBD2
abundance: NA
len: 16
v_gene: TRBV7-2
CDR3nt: TGTGCCAGCAGCTTAGCAGGACTAGCGGGAGACTATGAGCAGTTCTTC
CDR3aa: CASSLAGLAGDYEQFF

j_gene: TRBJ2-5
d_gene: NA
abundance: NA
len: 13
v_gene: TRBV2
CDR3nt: TGTGCCAGCAGTGACTCGATCAAAGGGACCCAGTACTTC
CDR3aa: CASSDSIKGTQYF

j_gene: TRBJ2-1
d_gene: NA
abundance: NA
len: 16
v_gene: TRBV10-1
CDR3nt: TGCGCCAGCAGTGAGTCCAGGGGGGGATCCTACAATGAGCAGTTCTTC
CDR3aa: CASSESRGGSYNEQFF

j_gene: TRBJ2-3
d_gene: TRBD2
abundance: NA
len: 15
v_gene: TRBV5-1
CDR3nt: TGCGCCAGCAGCAAGGGACTAGCGGCCACAGATACGCAGTATTTT
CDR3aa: CASSKGLAATDTQYF

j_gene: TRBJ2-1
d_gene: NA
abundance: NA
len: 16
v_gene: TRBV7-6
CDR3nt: TGTGCCAGCAGCTTAGCGGCCGGGCCGGTAGAAGGGGAGCAGTTCTTC
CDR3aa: CASSLAAGPVEGEQFF

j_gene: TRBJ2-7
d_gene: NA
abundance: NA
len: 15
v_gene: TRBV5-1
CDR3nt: TGCGCCAGCAGCTTGGTCGGACAACTAACCTACGAGCAGTACTTC
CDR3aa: CASSLVGQLTYEQYF

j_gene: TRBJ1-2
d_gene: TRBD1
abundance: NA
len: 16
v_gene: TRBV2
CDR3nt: TGTGCCAGCAGTCCGACTCCGACAGGGGGCGGGAATGGCTACACCTTC
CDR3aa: CASSPTPTGGGNGYTF

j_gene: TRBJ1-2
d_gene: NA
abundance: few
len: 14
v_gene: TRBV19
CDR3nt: TGTGCCAGTAGTAGACGGCTCGATCCTTATGGCTACACCTTC
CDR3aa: CASSRRLDPYGYTF

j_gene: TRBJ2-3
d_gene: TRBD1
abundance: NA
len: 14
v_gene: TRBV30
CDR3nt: TGTGCCTGGAGGGGGACAGCTAGCACAGATACGCAGTATTTT
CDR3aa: CAWRGTASTDTQYF

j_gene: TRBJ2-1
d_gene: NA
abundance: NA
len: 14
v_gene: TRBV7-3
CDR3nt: TGTGCCAGCAGCTCCGGACAGGGAGGGCATGAGCAGTTCTTC
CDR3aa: CASSSGQGGHEQFF

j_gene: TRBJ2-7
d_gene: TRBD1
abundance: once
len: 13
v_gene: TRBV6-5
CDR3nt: TGTGCCAGCAGTTACTCGACAGGGGGTGAGCAGTACTTC
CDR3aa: CASSYSTGGEQYF

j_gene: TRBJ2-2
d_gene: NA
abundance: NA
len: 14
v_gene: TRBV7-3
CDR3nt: TGTGCCAGCAGCTTACGTCTGCCCCCCGGGGAGCTGTTTTTT
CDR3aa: CASSLRLPPGELFF

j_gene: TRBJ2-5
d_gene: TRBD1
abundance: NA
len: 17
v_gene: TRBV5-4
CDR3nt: TGTGCCAGCAGCCCCCAGACAGGGGGTAAAGGTTTGGAGACCCAGTACTTC
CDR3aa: CASSPQTGGKGLETQYF

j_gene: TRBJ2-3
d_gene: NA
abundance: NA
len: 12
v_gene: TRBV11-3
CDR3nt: TGTGCCAGCTCGACAGGATCAGATACGCAGTATTTT
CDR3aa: CASSTGSDTQYF

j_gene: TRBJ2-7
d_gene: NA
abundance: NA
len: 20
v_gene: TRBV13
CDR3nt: TGTGCCAGCAGCCGTCTCCCCACGCATCTTGGGCCCTCTTCTAGCTACGAGCAGTACTTC
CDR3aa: CASSRLPTHLGPSSSYEQYF

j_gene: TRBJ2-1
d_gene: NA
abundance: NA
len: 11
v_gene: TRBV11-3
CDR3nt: TGTGCCAGCAGCTCCCAGAATGAGCAGTTCTTC
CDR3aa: CASSSQNEQFF

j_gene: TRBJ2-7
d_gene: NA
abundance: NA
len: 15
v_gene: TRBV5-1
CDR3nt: TGCGCCAGCAGCTTGGAGGGGGACTCCTCCTACGAGCAGTACTTC
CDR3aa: CASSLEGDSSYEQYF

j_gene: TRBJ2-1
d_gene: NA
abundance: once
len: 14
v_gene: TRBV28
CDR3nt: TGTGCCAGCAGTTGGGGGGTCTCCTACAATGAGCAGTTCTTC
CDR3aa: CASSWGVSYNEQFF

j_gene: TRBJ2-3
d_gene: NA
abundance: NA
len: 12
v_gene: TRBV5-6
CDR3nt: TGTGCCAGCGCCCGGGGCGGAGATACGCAGTATTTT
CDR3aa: CASARGGDTQYF

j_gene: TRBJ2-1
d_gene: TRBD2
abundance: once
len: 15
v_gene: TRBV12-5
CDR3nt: TGTGCTAGTGGTTTGGGAGGTAGCGGGGTAGATGAGCAGTTCTTC
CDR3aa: CASGLGGSGVDEQFF

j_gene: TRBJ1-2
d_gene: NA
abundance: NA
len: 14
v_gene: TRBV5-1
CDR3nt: TGCGCCAGCAGCTTAGGTGGCGGATCCTATGGCTACACCTTC
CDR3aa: CASSLGGGSYGYTF

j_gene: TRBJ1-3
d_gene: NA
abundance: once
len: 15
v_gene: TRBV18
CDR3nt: TGTGCCAGCTCACCACAGTCAGTCGCTGGAAACACCATATATTTT
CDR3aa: CASSPQSVAGNTIYF

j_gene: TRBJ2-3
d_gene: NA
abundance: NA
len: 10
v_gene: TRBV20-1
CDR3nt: TGCAGTGCCTCCACGGATACGCAGTATTTT
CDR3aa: CSASTDTQYF

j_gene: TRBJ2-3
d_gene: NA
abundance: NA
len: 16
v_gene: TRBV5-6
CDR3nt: TGTGCCAGCAGCCTCAGGGGAATCGAGTACACAGATACGCAGTATTTT
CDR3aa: CASSLRGIEYTDTQYF

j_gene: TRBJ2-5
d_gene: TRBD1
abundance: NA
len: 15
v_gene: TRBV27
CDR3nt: TGTGCCAGCAGTACAACAGGGGGCACCGGAGAGACCCAGTACTTC
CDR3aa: CASSTTGGTGETQYF

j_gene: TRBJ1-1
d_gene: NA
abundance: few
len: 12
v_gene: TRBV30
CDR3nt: TGTGCCTGGATTCCCGCGGGATCTGAAGCTTTCTTT
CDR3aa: CAWIPAGSEAFF

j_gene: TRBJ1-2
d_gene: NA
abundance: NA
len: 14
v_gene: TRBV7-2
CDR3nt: TGTGCCAGCAGCTTAGGTGACAGAGCCTATGGCTACACCTTC
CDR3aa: CASSLGDRAYGYTF

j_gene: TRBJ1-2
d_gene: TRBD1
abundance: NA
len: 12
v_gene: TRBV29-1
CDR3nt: TGCAGCGCCGACAGGGGAGCGGGCGGCTACACCTTC
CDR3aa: CSADRGAGGYTF

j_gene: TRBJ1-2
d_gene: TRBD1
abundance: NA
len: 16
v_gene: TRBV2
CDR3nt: TGTGCCAGCAGCCTCGGGACAGGGGAGCTCTCCTATGGCTACACCTTC
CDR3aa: CASSLGTGELSYGYTF

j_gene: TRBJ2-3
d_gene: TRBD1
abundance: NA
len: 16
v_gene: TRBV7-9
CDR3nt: TGTGCCAGCAGCCCAGCCAACAGGGGATCCACAGATACGCAGTATTTT
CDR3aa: CASSPANRGSTDTQYF

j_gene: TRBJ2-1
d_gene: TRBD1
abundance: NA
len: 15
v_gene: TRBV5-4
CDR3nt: TGTGCCAGCAGCTTGGACAGGGGCATGTACAATGAGCAGTTCTTC
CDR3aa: CASSLDRGMYNEQFF

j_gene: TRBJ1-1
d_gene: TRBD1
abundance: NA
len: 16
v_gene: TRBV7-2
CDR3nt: TGTGCCAGCAGCTTCGCTGTGGGACAGACGAACACTGAAGCTTTCTTT
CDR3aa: CASSFAVGQTNTEAFF

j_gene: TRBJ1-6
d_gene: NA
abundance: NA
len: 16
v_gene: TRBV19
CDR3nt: TGTGCCAGTAGCTTCGCTAGAGGGTCAAGGAATTCACCCCTCCACTTT
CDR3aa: CASSFARGSRNSPLHF

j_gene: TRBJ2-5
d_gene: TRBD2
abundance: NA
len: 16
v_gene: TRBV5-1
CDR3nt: TGCGCCAGCAGGACCGGACTAGCGGGGAAGCAAGAGACCCAGTACTTC
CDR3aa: CASRTGLAGKQETQYF

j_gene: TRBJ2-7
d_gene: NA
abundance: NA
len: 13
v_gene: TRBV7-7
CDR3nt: TGTGCCAGCAGCTTAGGGGTTATGGACGAGCAGTACTTC
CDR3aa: CASSLGVMDEQYF

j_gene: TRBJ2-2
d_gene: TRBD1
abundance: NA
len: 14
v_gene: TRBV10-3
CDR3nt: TGTGCCATCAGTAGGGACAGGGGAACCGGGGAGCTGTTTTTT
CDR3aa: CAISRDRGTGELFF

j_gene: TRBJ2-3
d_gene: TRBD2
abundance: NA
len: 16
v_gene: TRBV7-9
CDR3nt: TGTGCCAGCAGCCCAGGGGTAGCGGGAACCCCAGATACGCAGTATTTT
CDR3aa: CASSPGVAGTPDTQYF

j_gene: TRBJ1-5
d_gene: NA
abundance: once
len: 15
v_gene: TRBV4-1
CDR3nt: TGCGCCAGCAGCCAAGATCTTGGGCGCAATCAGCCCCAGCATTTT
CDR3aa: CASSQDLGRNQPQHF